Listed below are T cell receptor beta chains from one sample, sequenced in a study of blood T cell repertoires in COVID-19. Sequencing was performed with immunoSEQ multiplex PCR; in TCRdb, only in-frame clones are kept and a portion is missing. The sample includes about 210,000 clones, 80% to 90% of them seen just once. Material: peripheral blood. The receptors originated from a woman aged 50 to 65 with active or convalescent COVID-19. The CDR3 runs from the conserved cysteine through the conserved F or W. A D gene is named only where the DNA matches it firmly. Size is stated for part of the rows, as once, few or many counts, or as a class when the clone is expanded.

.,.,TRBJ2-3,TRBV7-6,CASSLLGGPGDTQYF,TGTGCCAGCAGCTTGTTAGGAGGCCCCGGGGATACGCAGTATTTT
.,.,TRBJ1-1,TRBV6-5,CASSYSAGLEAFF,TGTGCCAGCAGTTACTCTGCCGGACTTGAAGCTTTCTTT
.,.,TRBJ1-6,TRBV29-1,CSVEVIARYPYNSPLHF,TGCAGCGTTGAAGTCATTGCCCGGTACCCCTATAATTCACCCCTCCACTTT
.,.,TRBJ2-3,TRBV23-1,CASSHWQGTDTQYF,TGCGCCAGCAGTCATTGGCAGGGCACAGATACGCAGTATTTT
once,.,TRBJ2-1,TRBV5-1,CASSPPGSFYNEQFF,TGCGCCAGCAGTCCTCCGGGATCTTTTTACAATGAGCAGTTCTTC
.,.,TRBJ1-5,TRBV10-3,CAISVENNQPQHF,TGTGCCATCAGTGTGGAGAACAATCAGCCCCAGCATTTT
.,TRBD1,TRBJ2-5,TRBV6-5,CASSYHRGVSETQYF,TGTGCCAGCAGCTATCACAGGGGGGTCTCGGAGACCCAGTACTTC
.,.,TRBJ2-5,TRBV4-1,CASSQGPRTDQYF,TGCGCCAGCAGTCAGGGGCCTCGTACGGACCAGTACTTC
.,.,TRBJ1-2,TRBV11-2,CASSWAGGGYTF,TGTGCCAGCAGCTGGGCCGGGGGTGGCTACACCTTC
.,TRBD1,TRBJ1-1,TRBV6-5,CASKIDRDRNTEAFF,TGTGCCAGCAAGATCGACAGGGACCGGAACACTGAAGCTTTCTTT
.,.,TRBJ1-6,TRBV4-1,CASSQDNGRALHF,TGCGCCAGCAGCCAAGATAACGGCAGGGCCCTCCACTTT
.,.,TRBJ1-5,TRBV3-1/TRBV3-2,CASSDRTVSNQPQHF,TGTGCCAGCAGTGATCGGACAGTTTCTAATCAGCCCCAGCATTTT
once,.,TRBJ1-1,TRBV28,CASSSGRGNTEAFF,TGTGCCAGCAGTTCAGGCAGGGGGAACACTGAAGCTTTCTTT
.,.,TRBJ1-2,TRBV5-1,CASSLTEGYGYTF,TGCGCCAGCAGCTTAACGGAGGGATATGGCTACACCTTC
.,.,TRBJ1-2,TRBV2,CASRTGRDYGYTF,TGTGCCAGCCGCACAGGGAGAGACTATGGCTACACCTTC
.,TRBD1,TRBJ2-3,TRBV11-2,CASSSGQGSTDTQYF,TGTGCCAGCAGCTCCGGACAGGGTAGCACAGATACGCAGTATTTT
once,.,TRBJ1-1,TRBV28,CASSLSSELAFF,TGTGCCAGCAGTTTGTCGAGCGAGCTGGCTTTCTTT
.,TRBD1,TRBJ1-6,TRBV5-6,CASSYDRGDSPLHF,TGTGCCAGCAGCTACGACAGGGGGGATTCACCCCTCCACTTT
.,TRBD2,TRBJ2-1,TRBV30,CAWSPRTSVYNEQFF,TGTGCCTGGAGTCCCCGGACTAGCGTGTACAATGAGCAGTTCTTC
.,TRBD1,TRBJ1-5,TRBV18,CASSTGEGQPQHF,TGTGCCAGCTCAACAGGGGAAGGGCAGCCCCAGCATTTT